This TCR beta chain was recovered during a study of Ad26.COV2.S vaccination and SARS-CoV-2 variants. The protocol was immunoSEQ multiplex PCR, while the TCRdb copy is restricted to in-frame clones and leaves out a portion. The sample records over 400,000 clones, about nine tenths being singletons. Indicated treatment: about 20 received Ad26.COV2.S at low or high dose, single or two shots; several received placebo; per-sample allocation not given. On day 63 after the first injection, vaccine and placebo recipients gave samples. The CDR3 spans 13 residues. V shed 2 bases and J shed 4 bases, with 9 bases lying between them. CDR1 and CDR2 (germline): SGHAT, FQNNGV.

The clonotype was recovered from a person aged 18 to 59 who received the Ad26.COV2.S COVID-19 vaccine or a placebo. The sample consisted of peripheral blood, taken in a trial of Ad26.COV2.S vaccine versus placebo. This chain uses TRBV11-2 with TRBJ2-7; D is ambiguous. Written as DNA, the CDR3 is TGTGCCAGCAGCTTAAGCTTGGCTTACGAGCAGTACTTC. It specifies CASSLSLAYEQYF.